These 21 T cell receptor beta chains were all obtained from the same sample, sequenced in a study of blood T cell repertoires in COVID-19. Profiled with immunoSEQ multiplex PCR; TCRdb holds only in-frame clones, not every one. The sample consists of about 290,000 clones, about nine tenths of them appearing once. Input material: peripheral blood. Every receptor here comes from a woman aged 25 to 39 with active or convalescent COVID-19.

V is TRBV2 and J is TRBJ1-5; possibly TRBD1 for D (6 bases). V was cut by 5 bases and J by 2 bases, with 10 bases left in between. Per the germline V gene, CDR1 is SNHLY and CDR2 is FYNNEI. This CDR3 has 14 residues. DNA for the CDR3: TGTGCCAGCAGTCTAAGACAGGGCAATCAGCCCCAGCATTTT. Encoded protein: CASSLRQGNQPQHF.

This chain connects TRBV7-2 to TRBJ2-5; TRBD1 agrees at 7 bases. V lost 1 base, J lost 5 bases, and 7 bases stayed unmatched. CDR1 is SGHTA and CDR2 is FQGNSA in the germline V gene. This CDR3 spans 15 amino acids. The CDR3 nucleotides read TGTGCCAGCAGCTTAGGGGTCCACAGGGGTGAGACCCAGTACTTC. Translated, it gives CASSLGVHRGETQYF.

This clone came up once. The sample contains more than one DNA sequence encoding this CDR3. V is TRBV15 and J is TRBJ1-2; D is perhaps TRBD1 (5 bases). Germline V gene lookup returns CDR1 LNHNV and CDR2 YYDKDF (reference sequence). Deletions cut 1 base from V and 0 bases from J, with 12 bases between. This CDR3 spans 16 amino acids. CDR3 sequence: CATSRGGGTANYGYTF. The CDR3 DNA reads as TGTGCCACCAGCAGAGGTGGGGGGACTGCTAACTATGGCTACACCTTC.

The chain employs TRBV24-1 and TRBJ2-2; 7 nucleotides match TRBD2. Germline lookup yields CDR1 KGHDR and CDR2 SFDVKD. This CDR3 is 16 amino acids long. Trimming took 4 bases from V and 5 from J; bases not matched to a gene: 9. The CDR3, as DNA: TGTGCCACCAGTGACAACCAGGGAGGGAGAACCGGGGAGCTGTTTTTT. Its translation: CATSDNQGGRTGELFF.

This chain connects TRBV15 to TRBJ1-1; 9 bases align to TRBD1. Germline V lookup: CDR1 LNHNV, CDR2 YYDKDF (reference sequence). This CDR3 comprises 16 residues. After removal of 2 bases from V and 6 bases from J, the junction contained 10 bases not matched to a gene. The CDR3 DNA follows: TGTGCCACCAGCAGATATTCCGGGACAGGGACTCCTGAAGCTTTCTTT. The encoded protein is CATSRYSGTGTPEAFF. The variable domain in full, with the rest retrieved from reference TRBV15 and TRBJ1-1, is DAMVIQNPRYQVTQFGKPVTLSCSQTLNHNVMYWYQQKSSQAPKLLFHYYDKDFNNEADTPDNFQSRRPNTSFCFLDIRSPGLGDTAMYLCATSRYSGTGTPEAFFGQGTRLTVV.

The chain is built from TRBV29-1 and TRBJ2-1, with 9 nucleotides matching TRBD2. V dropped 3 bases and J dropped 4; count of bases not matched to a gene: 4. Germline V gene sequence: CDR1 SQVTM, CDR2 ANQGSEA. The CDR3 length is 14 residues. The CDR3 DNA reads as TGCAGCGTTGACGAGCGGGGGGCATACAATGAGCAGTTCTTC. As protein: CSVDERGAYNEQFF.

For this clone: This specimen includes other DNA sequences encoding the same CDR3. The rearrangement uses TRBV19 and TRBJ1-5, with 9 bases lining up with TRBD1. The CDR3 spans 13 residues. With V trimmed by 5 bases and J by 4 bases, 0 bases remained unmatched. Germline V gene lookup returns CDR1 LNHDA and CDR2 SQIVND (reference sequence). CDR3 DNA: TGTGCCAGTAGTGGGACAGGGAATCAGCCCCAGCATTTT. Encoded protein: CASSGTGNQPQHF.

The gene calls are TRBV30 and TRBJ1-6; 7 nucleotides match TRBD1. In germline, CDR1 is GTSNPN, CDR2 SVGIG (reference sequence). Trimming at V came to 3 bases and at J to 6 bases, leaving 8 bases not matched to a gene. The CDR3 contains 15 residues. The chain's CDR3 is CAWRNRGSPNSPLHF. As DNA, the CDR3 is TGTGCCTGGAGGAACAGGGGTTCCCCTAATTCACCCCTCCACTTT.

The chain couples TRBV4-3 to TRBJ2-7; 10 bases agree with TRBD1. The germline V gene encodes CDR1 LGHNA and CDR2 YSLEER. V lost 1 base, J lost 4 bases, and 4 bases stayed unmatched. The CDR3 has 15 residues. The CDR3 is CASSQGGTGVYEQYF. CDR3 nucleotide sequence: TGCGCCAGCAGCCAAGGGGGGACAGGGGTGTACGAGCAGTACTTC.

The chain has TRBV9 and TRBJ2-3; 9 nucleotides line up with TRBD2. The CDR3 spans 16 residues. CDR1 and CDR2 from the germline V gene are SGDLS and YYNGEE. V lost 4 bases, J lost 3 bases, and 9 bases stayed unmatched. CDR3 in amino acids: CASSLLAGAPTDTQYF. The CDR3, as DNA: TGTGCCAGCAGCTTATTAGCGGGGGCCCCAACAGATACGCAGTATTTT.

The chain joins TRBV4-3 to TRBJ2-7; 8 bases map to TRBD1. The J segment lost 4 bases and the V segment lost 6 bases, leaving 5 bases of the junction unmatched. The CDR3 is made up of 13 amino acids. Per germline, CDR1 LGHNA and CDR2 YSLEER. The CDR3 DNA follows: TGCGCCAGCAGTCTCGACAGGGGTTACGAGCAGTACTTC. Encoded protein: CASSLDRGYEQYF.

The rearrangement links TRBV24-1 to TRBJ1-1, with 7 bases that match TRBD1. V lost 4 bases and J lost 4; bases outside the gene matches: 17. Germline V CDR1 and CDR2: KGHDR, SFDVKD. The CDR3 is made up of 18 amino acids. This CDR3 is CATSEIQGQVGEGTEAFF. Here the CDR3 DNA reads TGTGCCACCAGTGAGATACAGGGGCAGGTTGGAGAAGGCACTGAAGCTTTCTTT.

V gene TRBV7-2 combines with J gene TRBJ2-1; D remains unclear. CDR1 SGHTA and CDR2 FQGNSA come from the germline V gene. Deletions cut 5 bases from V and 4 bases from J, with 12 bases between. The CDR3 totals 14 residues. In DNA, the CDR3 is TGTGCCAGCAGCCCCGGTAGTGATTACAATGAGCAGTTCTTC. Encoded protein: CASSPGSDYNEQFF.

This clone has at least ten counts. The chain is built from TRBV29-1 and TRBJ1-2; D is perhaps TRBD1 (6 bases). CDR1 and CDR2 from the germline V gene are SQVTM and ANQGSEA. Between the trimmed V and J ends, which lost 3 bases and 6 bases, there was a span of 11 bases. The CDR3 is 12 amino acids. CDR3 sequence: CSVDTGIHGYTF. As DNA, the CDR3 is TGCAGCGTTGATACAGGGATCCATGGCTACACCTTC.

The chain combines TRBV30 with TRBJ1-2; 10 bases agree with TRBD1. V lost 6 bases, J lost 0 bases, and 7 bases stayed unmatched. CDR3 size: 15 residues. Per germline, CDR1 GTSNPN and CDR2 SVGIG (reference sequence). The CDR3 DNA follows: TGTGCCTGCGCCGACAGGGGGCCCCCTAACTATGGCTACACCTTC. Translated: CACADRGPPNYGYTF.

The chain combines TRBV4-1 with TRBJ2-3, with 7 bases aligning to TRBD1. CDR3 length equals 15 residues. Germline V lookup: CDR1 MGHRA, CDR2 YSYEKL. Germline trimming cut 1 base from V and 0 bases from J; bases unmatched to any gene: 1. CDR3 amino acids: CASSQGGGSTDTQYF. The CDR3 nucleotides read TGCGCCAGCAGCCAAGGAGGGGGCAGCACAGATACGCAGTATTTT.

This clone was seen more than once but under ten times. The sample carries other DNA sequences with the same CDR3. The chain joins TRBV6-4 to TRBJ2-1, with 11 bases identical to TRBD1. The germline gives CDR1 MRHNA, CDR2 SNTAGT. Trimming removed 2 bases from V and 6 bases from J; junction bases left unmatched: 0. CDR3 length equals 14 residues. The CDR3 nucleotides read TGTGCCAGCAGTGACGGGACAGGGGGCAATGAGCAGTTCTTC. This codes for CASSDGTGGNEQFF.

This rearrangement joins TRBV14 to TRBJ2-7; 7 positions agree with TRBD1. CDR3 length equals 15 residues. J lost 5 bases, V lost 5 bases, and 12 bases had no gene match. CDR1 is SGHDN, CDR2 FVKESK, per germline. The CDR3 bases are TGTGCCAGCAGCTCACAGACAGGGCCGAGGGACGAGCAGTACTTC. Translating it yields CASSSQTGPRDEQYF.

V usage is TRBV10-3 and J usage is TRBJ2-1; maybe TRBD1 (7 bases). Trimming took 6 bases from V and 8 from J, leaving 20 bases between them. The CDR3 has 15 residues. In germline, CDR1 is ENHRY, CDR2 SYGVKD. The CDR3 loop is CAISRGTELRDEQFF. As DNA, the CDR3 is TGTGCCATCAGCCGCGGGACAGAGCTTCGGGATGAGCAGTTCTTC.

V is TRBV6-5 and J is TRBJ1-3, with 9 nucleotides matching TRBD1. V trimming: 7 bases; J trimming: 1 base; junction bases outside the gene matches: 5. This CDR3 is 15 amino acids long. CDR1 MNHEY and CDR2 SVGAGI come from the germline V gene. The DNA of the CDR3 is TGTGCCAGCACCAGGACAGGGGATTCTGGAAACACCATATATTTT. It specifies CASTRTGDSGNTIYF.

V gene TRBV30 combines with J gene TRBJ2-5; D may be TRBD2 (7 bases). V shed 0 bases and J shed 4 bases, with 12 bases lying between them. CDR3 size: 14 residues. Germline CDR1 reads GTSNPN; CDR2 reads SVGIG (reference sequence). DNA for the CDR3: TGTGCCTGGAGTGTGGCGGGGGCTAGAGAGACCCAGTACTTC. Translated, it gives CAWSVAGARETQYF.